Listed below are T cell receptor beta chains from one sample, sequenced in a study of post-analysis software for immune sequencing data. MiXCR was run by TCRdb on the PCR reads, yielding one entry per CDR3 protein. The sample yields 350,000 to 450,000 distinct CDR3 sequences, roughly 30% seen once. Sequencing was done on a sample of blood. These receptors all stem from a girl aged 5-17 years with multiple sclerosis. The conserved cysteine and the conserved F or W are not part of the CDR3 here. D genes are given only for firm matches. Clone size is stated in some rows and not others, as once, few, many or a class when expanded.

j_call cdr3_length v_call d_call clone_size cdr3_aa
TRBJ2-1 12 TRBV9 - few ASSMGGPYNEQF
TRBJ2-7 10 TRBV20-1 - few SARDNSYEQY
TRBJ2-5 11 TRBV12-3/TRBV12-4 - once ASSFLLQETQY
- 10 TRBV6-1 - - ASSESRFEQY
TRBJ1-5 12 TRBV20-1 - - SARALGQNQPQH
TRBJ1-2 13 TRBV5-1 - few ASTSGTEIFYGYT
TRBJ1-2 10 TRBV30 - once AWSFRGDGYT
TRBJ2-7 14 TRBV6-2/TRBV6-3 TRBD1 - ASSYRPGTGNYEQY
TRBJ2-1 16 TRBV28 TRBD1 few ASSPVGGWTGPYNEQF
TRBJ2-1 10 TRBV7-2 - - ASSFTGTEQF
TRBJ2-7 15 TRBV28 TRBD2 - ASSLDPARGAVYEQY
TRBJ1-6 14 TRBV20-1 TRBD1 - SARDRQGVYNSPPH
TRBJ2-2 14 TRBV28 - - ASSLLPQGFSGELF
TRBJ1-2 9 TRBV4-1 - - ASSQVGGYT
TRBJ2-1 16 TRBV29-1 - few SPTSKRRQGTSYNEQF
TRBJ2-1 14 TRBV21-1 - - ASSKAGWSPNNEQF
TRBJ2-1 12 TRBV15 TRBD2 few ATSSAGGTNEQF
- 15 TRBV12-3/TRBV12-4 TRBD2 few ASTHSNKAGGLNEQY
TRBJ2-3 13 TRBV4-1 TRBD1 few ASSQTGTAADTQY
TRBJ2-1 12 TRBV29-1 - few SVVVGRGRYEQF
TRBJ1-2 12 TRBV4-1 - - ASSQPGSGGGYT
TRBJ2-7 13 TRBV7-9 TRBD2 - ASSSARGELYEQY
TRBJ2-2 15 TRBV11-2 - - ASSLVIGKEGTGERF
TRBJ2-3 14 TRBV5-1 - many ASSLALAAHGDTQY
TRBJ1-5 12 TRBV6-6 - many ASILGGGNQPQH
TRBJ2-3 12 TRBV7-9 - - ASSPVLSTDTQY
TRBJ2-7 12 TRBV12-3/TRBV12-4 - few ASSPTGLGGEQY
TRBJ2-1 13 TRBV7-3 - many ASSPLDSSYNEQF
TRBJ2-7 11 TRBV4-2 - - ASSQGGSGEQY
TRBJ2-1 14 TRBV6-1 TRBD1 few ASSGIARTGYNEQF
TRBJ1-6 13 TRBV7-3 TRBD1 - VSSRGGSRDSPLH
TRBJ1-5 13 TRBV5-5 TRBD1 few ASSLEQGNFQPQH
TRBJ2-2 13 TRBV11-2 - - ASSLDRYLTGELF
- 14 TRBV14 TRBD2 few ASSPWRTSGDHEQY
TRBJ1-1 11 TRBV12-3/TRBV12-4 - - ASSLIRVREAF
TRBJ1-5 11 TRBV3-1 - few ASSQDLNQPQH
TRBJ2-4 11 TRBV11-2 TRBD1 few ASSPYRDRQQY
TRBJ1-3 10 TRBV7-2 - - ASSLVPDTIY
TRBJ1-2 14 TRBV2 - few ASSLPTFRIHYGYT